This passage covers 32 T cell receptor beta chains from one sample sequenced in a study of blood T cell repertoires in COVID-19. Sequenced by immunoSEQ multiplex PCR; TCRdb stores in-frame clones only, minus some. This sample has roughly 90,000 clones, with about 89% found just once. Material for sequencing was peripheral blood. Every receptor here comes from a man over 45 with COVID-19, enrolled during active disease.

Remarks on this clone: Germline is not matched at one junction end, which may reflect a read error. The gene calls are TRBV10-3 and TRBJ2-7; 8 positions match TRBD2. The CDR3 contains 13 residues. Germline values: CDR1 ENHRY, CDR2 SYGVKD. The DNA for the CDR3 is TGTGCCATCGAATTAGGGGGTAGCGGGGAGAAGGTGTTC. Amino acid sequence: CAIELGGSGEKVF.

The sample holds one count of this clone. The chain joins TRBV18 to TRBJ2-2; D may be TRBD1 (6 bases). Germline loops: CDR1 KGHSH, CDR2 LQKENI. CDR3 length: 15 amino acids. V was pared by 8 bases and J by 3 bases, with 16 bases between. This CDR3 is CASHQTGSYTGELFF. The DNA for the CDR3 is TGTGCCAGCCACCAAACAGGGTCCTACACCGGGGAGCTGTTTTTT.

The chain links TRBV28 to TRBJ1-5; D is perhaps TRBD1 (6 bases). This CDR3 comprises 14 residues. V was clipped by 1 base and J by 6 bases, with 10 bases between them. Germline V gene lookup returns CDR1 MDHEN and CDR2 SYDVKM. The CDR3 DNA is TGTGCCAGCAGTTTATTTCAGGGGCGTCAGCCCCAGCATTTT. This gives the protein CASSLFQGRQPQHF.

The chain couples TRBV3-1 (or the pseudogene TRBV3-2) to TRBJ1-2; 8 bases agree with TRBD1. CDR1 is LGHDT, CDR2 YNNKEL, per germline (reference sequence). The V segment lost 5 bases and the J segment 4 bases; nucleotides outside the gene matches: 9. The CDR3 has 15 amino acids. The CDR3, as DNA: TGTGCCAGCAGCAAGAATGGACAGGGAGGCTATGGCTACACCTTC. It translates to CASSKNGQGGYGYTF.

This chain connects TRBV6-5 to TRBJ2-1; 8 positions agree with TRBD2. From germline, CDR1 is MNHEY and CDR2 SVGAGI. V gave up 7 bases and J gave up 0 bases; unmatched junction bases: 2. This CDR3 is built from 14 residues. The CDR3 nucleotides read TGTGCCAGCATACGGGGGGGCTCCTACAATGAGCAGTTCTTC. Encoded protein: CASIRGGSYNEQFF.

The V and J genes are TRBV4-1 and TRBJ2-1; 9 nucleotides agree with TRBD2. CDR3 length: 15 amino acids. After removal of 2 bases from V and 9 bases from J, the junction contained 8 bases not matched to a gene. Germline V gene sequence: CDR1 MGHRA, CDR2 YSYEKL. The CDR3 coding sequence is TGCGCCAGCAGCCAACAAGCTAGCGGGGTCGGTGAGCAGTTCTTC. It translates to CASSQQASGVGEQFF.

The chain is built from TRBV9 and TRBJ1-2; D is perhaps TRBD1 (5 bases). In germline, CDR1 is SGDLS, CDR2 YYNGEE. The CDR3 contains 14 residues. V was clipped by 2 bases and J by 11 bases, with 19 bases between them. The CDR3 loop is CASSVPPRGGVYTF. CDR3 nucleotides: TGTGCCAGCAGCGTTCCCCCGCGGGGGGGGGTATACACCTTC.

This rearrangement joins TRBV21-1 to TRBJ2-7; the D segment call TRBD1 is taken from the table without a DNA check. TRBV21-1 is annotated as a pseudogene. The CDR3 is 13 amino acids. CDR3 in DNA: TGTGCCAGCACCGACGGACAGAGCTACGAGCAGTACTTC. Protein product: CASTDGQSYEQYF.

V gene TRBV3-1 (or the pseudogene TRBV3-2) combines with J gene TRBJ1-3, with a possible D match to TRBD1 (5 bases). Germline CDR1 and CDR2: LGHDT and YNNKEL (reference sequence). CDR3 length: 15 residues. The germline V and J ends were trimmed by 7 bases and 0 bases, with 13 bases remaining between them. CDR3 region: CASTPSQGSGNTIYF. CDR3 sequence (DNA): TGTGCCAGCACCCCCTCCCAGGGCTCTGGAAACACCATATATTTT.

V and J are TRBV5-1 and TRBJ2-2; D is uncertain. The CDR3 runs 13 residues. Trimming left V 3 bases short and J 1 base short, with 4 bases between. The germline gives CDR1 SGHRS, CDR2 YFSETQ. CDR3 protein: CASSSQNTGELFF. The CDR3 bases are TGCGCCAGCAGCTCCCAGAACACCGGGGAGCTGTTTTTT.

The rearrangement uses TRBV2 and TRBJ1-2, with D uncertain. Per the germline V gene, CDR1 is SNHLY and CDR2 is FYNNEI. There are 13 residues in the CDR3. V was trimmed by 3 bases and J by 2 bases, leaving 7 bases between them. The CDR3 loop is CASSDSRNYGYTF. The CDR3 DNA follows: TGTGCCAGCAGTGATAGCAGAAACTATGGCTACACCTTC.

This chain uses TRBV14 with TRBJ2-2; 7 nucleotides align to TRBD1. The CDR3 has 15 amino acids. Germline CDR1 SGHDN, CDR2 FVKESK. Trimming removed 2 bases from V and 6 bases from J; junction bases left unmatched: 6. The CDR3 reads CASSQLTGYPGELFF. As DNA, the CDR3 is TGTGCCAGCAGCCAATTGACAGGGTATCCCGGGGAGCTGTTTTTT.

J is TRBJ2-1 and V is TRBV4-1; TRBD1 is a possible D gene (5 bases). The CDR3 loop spans 16 amino acids. Germline assignment: CDR1 MGHRA and CDR2 YSYEKL. V shed 1 base and J shed 6 bases, with 16 bases lying between them. CDR3 in DNA: TGCGCCAGCAGCCAAGCAAGAGACAGCTTGATCAATGAGCAGTTCTTC. Amino acids: CASSQARDSLINEQFF.

Concerning this clone itself: At one end the junction does not follow the germline gene, possibly because of a read error. The chain couples TRBV5-1 to TRBJ2-3; 7 bases line up with TRBD1. CDR3 length: 17 amino acids. The germline V gene encodes CDR1 SGHRS and CDR2 YFSETQ. The CDR3 here is CASTLVPQAGGADTQYF. CDR3 coding DNA: TGCGCCAGCACCTTGGTCCCACAGGCAGGGGGAGCAGATACGCAGTATTTT.

V and J are TRBV19 and TRBJ1-5, with a tentative D call TRBD1 (6 bases). The V gene lost 4 bases and the J gene lost 10 bases, with 14 bases spanning the gap. CDR1 and CDR2 (germline): LNHDA, SQIVND (reference sequence). CDR3 length equals 13 residues. The CDR3 region is CASSTTGTRPQHF. CDR3 in DNA: TGTGCCAGTAGTACTACAGGGACCCGACCCCAGCATTTT.

The chain has TRBV12-3 or TRBV12-4 and TRBJ2-5; weak D call: TRBD1 (5 bases). The CDR3 consists of 13 residues. The ends were cut back, 3 bases at V and 2 bases at J, with 7 bases in the middle. The DNA for the CDR3 is TGTGCCAGCAGTTTGGGGCAGCAAGAGACCCAGTACTTC. This sequence encodes CASSLGQQETQYF.

The J gene is TRBJ1-2, the V gene TRBV19, with 7 bases identical to TRBD1. Trimming at V came to 6 bases and at J to 5 bases, leaving 6 bases not matched to a gene. This CDR3 spans 13 amino acids. CDR1 is LNHDA and CDR2 is SQIVND in the germline V gene (reference sequence). DNA for the CDR3: TGTGCCAGTAGGGCAGGGGGTGGATATGGCTACACCTTC. Translated, it gives CASRAGGGYGYTF. The whole variable domain, remainder taken from reference TRBV19 and TRBJ1-2, is DGGITQSPKYLFRKEGQNVTLSCEQNLNHDAMYWYRQDPGQGLRLIYYSQIVNDFQKGDIAEGYSVSREKKESFPLTVTSAQKNPTAFYLCASRAGGGYGYTFGSGTRLTVV.

The chain combines TRBV19 with TRBJ2-7; perhaps TRBD1 as D (5 bases). The CDR3 consists of 13 residues. From germline, CDR1 is LNHDA and CDR2 SQIVND (reference sequence). The V end lost 7 bases, the J end lost 5 bases, and 15 bases lay between the germline ends. For the CDR3, the DNA is TGTGCCAGTATGGGGCCAGGGATGCACGAGCAGTACTTC. Protein sequence: CASMGPGMHEQYF. The whole variable domain, filled in from reference TRBV19 and TRBJ2-7, reads DGGITQSPKYLFRKEGQNVTLSCEQNLNHDAMYWYRQDPGQGLRLIYYSQIVNDFQKGDIAEGYSVSREKKESFPLTVTSAQKNPTAFYLCASMGPGMHEQYFGPGTRLTVT.

This clone was picked up a small number of times. The chain uses TRBV5-8 and TRBJ1-2; D gene ambiguous. CDR1 SGHTS and CDR2 YDEGEE come from the germline V gene. V was clipped by 0 bases and J by 3 bases, with 15 bases between them. The length of the CDR3 is 16 residues. CDR3 amino acids: CASSLGLNLRDYGYTF. The CDR3 DNA reads TGTGCCAGCAGCTTGGGACTTAATCTCAGAGACTATGGCTACACCTTC.

V is TRBV24-1 and J is TRBJ1-1, with D uncertain. CDR3 length equals 12 residues. Germline CDR1 KGHDR, CDR2 SFDVKD. V was trimmed by 5 bases and J by 0 bases, leaving 3 bases between them. CDR3 DNA sequence: TGTGCCACCAGTGTCTTGAACACTGAAGCTTTCTTT. The encoded protein is CATSVLNTEAFF.

The CDR3 protein is CASSEGGVDTQYF. The CDR3 DNA sequence: TGTGCCAGCAGCGAAGGGGGGGTAGATACGCAGTATTTT. The chain carries TRBV7-2 and TRBJ2-3, with D tentatively TRBD2 (7 bases). Germline CDR1 and CDR2: SGHTA and FQGNSA. The CDR3 is made up of 13 amino acids. V lost 5 bases and J 5 bases, leaving 11 bases between the germline ends.

The rearrangement links TRBV6-5 to TRBJ1-2; unclear D gene. The V gene lost 4 bases and the J gene lost 8 bases, with 20 bases spanning the gap. Germline CDR1 MNHEY, CDR2 SVGAGI. The CDR3 is 15 amino acids. Written as DNA, the CDR3 is TGTGCCAGCAGTTCTTCATCCTCGGGATCGGGAGGCTACACCTTC. Translating gives CASSSSSSGSGGYTF.

The J gene is TRBJ2-2, the V gene TRBV5-4; 8 nucleotides align to TRBD2. Trimming cost V 4 bases and J 7 bases; bases outside gene matches: 9. This CDR3 has 15 residues. Per the germline V gene, CDR1 is SGHNT and CDR2 is YYREEE (reference sequence). CDR3 sequence reads: CASSTPGGGLGELFF. CDR3 nucleotide sequence: TGTGCCAGCAGCACCCCGGGGGGGGGACTCGGGGAGCTGTTTTTT.

The chain uses TRBV11-2 and TRBJ1-3; 7 bases map to TRBD1. Germline-derived CDR1 and CDR2 are SGHAT and FQNNGV. The CDR3 covers 17 residues. V shed 5 bases and J 0 bases; nucleotides not matched to a gene: 10. DNA of the CDR3: TGTGCCAGCAGCGAAAGGGACAGTGAGAGCTCTGGAAACACCATATATTTT. Translating it yields CASSERDSESSGNTIYF.

This chain links TRBV5-4 with TRBJ1-6; a possible D gene is TRBD1 (6 bases). Looked up from germline, CDR1 is SGHNT and CDR2 is YYREEE (reference sequence). There are 14 residues in the CDR3. V was trimmed by 6 bases and J by 7 bases, leaving 14 bases between them. CDR3 DNA: TGTGCCAGCAAAGGTGGGGGCACGAATTCACCCCTCCACTTT. It encodes CASKGGGTNSPLHF.

The J gene is TRBJ2-7, the V gene TRBV7-9; possible D gene TRBD2, 6 bases. Per the germline V gene, CDR1 is SEHNR and CDR2 is FQNEAQ (reference sequence). Trimming stripped 5 bases from V and 2 bases from J, with 13 bases between. CDR3 length: 14 residues. The CDR3 DNA reads TGTGCCAGCAGCCGGGGACTCGACACCTACGAGCAGTACTTC. It codes for CASSRGLDTYEQYF.

The V gene is TRBV19, the J gene TRBJ2-5; weak D call: TRBD1 (6 bases). V lost 1 base and J 5 bases, leaving 8 bases between the germline ends. The CDR3 is 13 amino acids. CDR1 and CDR2 (germline): LNHDA, SQIVND (reference sequence). The CDR3 DNA reads as TGTGCCAGTAGTATAGGGACAGTTGAGACCCAGTACTTC. Residues: CASSIGTVETQYF.

This chain joins TRBV13 and TRBJ2-2; 7 bases are a match to TRBD1. The CDR3 runs 15 residues. V shed 5 bases, J shed 5 bases, and the junction held 8 bases outside the gene matches. CDR1 and CDR2 (germline): PRHDT, FYEKMQ (reference sequence). CDR3 sequence (DNA): TGTGCCAGCAGCGCGACAGGGCTATCTACCGGGGAGCTGTTTTTT. Amino acids: CASSATGLSTGELFF.

The chain has TRBV28 and TRBJ1-5; no clear D. The V gene lost 8 bases and the J gene lost 6 bases, with 23 bases spanning the gap. The CDR3 runs 16 residues. CDR1 is MDHEN, CDR2 SYDVKM, per germline. CDR3 nucleotides: TGTGCCAGCCCCGCAAGTGGGCAGGAGGGTTTTCAGCCCCAGCATTTT. Its protein is CASPASGQEGFQPQHF. The full variable domain, with the rest looked up from reference TRBV28 and TRBJ1-5, is DVKVTQSSRYLVKRTGEKVFLECVQDMDHENMFWYRQDPGLGLRLIYFSYDVKMKEKGDIPEGYSVSREKKERFSLILESASTNQTSMYLCASPASGQEGFQPQHFGDGTRLSIL.

The J gene is TRBJ2-1, the V gene TRBV7-2, with D possibly being TRBD2 (5 bases). The germline V and J ends were trimmed by 5 bases and 6 bases, with 11 bases remaining between them. The CDR3 is made up of 13 amino acids. Germline V gives CDR1 SGHTA, CDR2 FQGNSA. CDR3 in DNA: TGTGCCAGCAGCCCCGGGGTTACCAATGAGCAGTTCTTC. Protein: CASSPGVTNEQFF.

This clone was counted a few times. V is TRBV4-2 and J is TRBJ1-3; TRBD1 is a possible D gene (6 bases). The CDR3 covers 14 residues. The ends were cut back, 1 base at V and 4 bases at J, with 8 bases in the middle. CDR1 is LGHNA, CDR2 YNFKEQ, per germline. Here the CDR3 DNA reads TGTGCCAGCAGCCAAGGGGACAAGGGAAACACCATATATTTT. Protein product: CASSQGDKGNTIYF.

The chain carries TRBV7-3 and TRBJ1-6; D may be TRBD1 (6 bases). The CDR3 is made up of 14 amino acids. The germline CDR1 and CDR2 sequences are SGHTA and FQGTGA. V was trimmed by 4 bases and J by 4 bases, leaving 8 bases between them. This CDR3 is CASSSGQYNSPLHF. CDR3 coding DNA: TGTGCCAGCAGCTCGGGACAATATAATTCACCCCTCCACTTT. Supplemented by reference TRBV7-3 and TRBJ1-6, the full variable domain reads GAGVSQTPSNKVTEKGKYVELRCDPISGHTALYWYRQSLGQGPEFLIYFQGTGAADDSGLPNDRFFAVRPEGSVSTLKIQRTERGDSAVYLCASSSGQYNSPLHFGNGTRLTVT.